This TCR beta chain is from a study of cytomegalovirus exposure and HLA in healthy donors. Whole-study results and caveats: The finding came from a later analysis; first-cohort TCR clusters tended to co-occur in the roughly 120 validation repertoires.

This CDR3 is built from 13 residues. The V end lost 0 bases, the J end lost 6 bases, and 12 bases lay between the germline ends. Germline V gives CDR1 GTSNPN, CDR2 SVGIG (reference sequence). About this clone itself: No antigen is known for it.

Separation from the roughly 670-subject first cohort characterized the roughly 120-subject validation cohort, to which the donors belonged. Some clones are missing from TCRdb's copy, which holds only in-frame ones; the method was immunoSEQ multiplex PCR. The sample shows fewer than 120,000 clones, 88% of them seen only once. The chain is built from TRBV30 and TRBJ2-7; the D is unclear. The source of this sequence is a woman aged 25 to 45 in good health and CMV-seropositive. Sequencing was carried out using PBMCs. CDR3 residues: CAWSVFRTREQYF. Written as DNA, the CDR3 is TGTGCCTGGAGTGTATTCCGTACTCGCGAGCAGTACTTC.